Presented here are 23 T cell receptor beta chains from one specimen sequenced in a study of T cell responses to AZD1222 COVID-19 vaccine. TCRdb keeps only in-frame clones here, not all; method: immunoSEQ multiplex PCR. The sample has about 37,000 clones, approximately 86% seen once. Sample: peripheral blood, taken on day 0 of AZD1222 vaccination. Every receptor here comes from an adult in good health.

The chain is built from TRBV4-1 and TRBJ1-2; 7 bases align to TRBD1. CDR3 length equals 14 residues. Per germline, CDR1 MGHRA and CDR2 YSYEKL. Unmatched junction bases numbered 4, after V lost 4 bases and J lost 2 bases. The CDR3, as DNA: TGCGCCAGCAGCCCAGGGACAGCAAACTATGGCTACACCTTC. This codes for CASSPGTANYGYTF.

The CDR3 DNA sequence: TGTGCCAGCAGCCCTACCGGGACATCGACCTACGAGCAGTACTTC. Translating it yields CASSPTGTSTYEQYF. The chain couples TRBV7-9 to TRBJ2-7; D may be TRBD1 (6 bases). The CDR3 is made up of 15 amino acids. The V end lost 5 bases, the J end lost 2 bases, and 16 bases lay between the germline ends. The germline gives CDR1 SEHNR, CDR2 FQNEAQ (reference sequence).

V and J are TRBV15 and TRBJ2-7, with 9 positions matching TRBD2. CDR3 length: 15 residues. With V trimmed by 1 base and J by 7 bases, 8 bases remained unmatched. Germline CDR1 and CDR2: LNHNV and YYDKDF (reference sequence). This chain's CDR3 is CATSRGGGGAKEQYF. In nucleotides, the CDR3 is TGTGCCACCAGCAGAGGCGGCGGGGGGGCCAAGGAGCAGTACTTC.

The CDR3 loop is CASSGQGMNGELFF. In DNA, the CDR3 is TGTGCCAGCAGTGGACAGGGTATGAACGGGGAGCTGTTTTTT. The chain is built from TRBV2 and TRBJ2-2; TRBD1 matches at 7 bases. The V and J ends lost 4 bases and 7 bases, in that order; junction bases with no gene match: 6. The germline gives CDR1 SNHLY, CDR2 FYNNEI. This CDR3 region has 14 residues.

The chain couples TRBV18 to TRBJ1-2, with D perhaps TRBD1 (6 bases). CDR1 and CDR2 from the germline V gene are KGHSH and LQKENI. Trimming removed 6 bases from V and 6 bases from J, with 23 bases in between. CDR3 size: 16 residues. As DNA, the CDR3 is TGTGCCAGCTCCCCAAATATACAGGGTAGTGTGGATGGCTACACCTTC. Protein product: CASSPNIQGSVDGYTF.

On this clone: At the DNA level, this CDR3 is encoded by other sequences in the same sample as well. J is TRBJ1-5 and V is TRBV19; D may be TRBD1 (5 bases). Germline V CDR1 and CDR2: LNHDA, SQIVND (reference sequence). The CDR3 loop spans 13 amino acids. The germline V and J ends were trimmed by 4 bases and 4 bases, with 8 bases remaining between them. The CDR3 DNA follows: TGTGCCAGTAGTAAGGGGAGTAATCAGCCCCAGCATTTT. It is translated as CASSKGSNQPQHF.

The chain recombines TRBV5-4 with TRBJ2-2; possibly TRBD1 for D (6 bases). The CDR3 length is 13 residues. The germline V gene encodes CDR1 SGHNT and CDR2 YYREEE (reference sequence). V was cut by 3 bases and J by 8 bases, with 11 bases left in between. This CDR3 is CASSSTGQGELFF. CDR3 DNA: TGTGCCAGCAGCTCGACAGGCCAAGGGGAGCTGTTTTTT.

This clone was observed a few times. CDR3 sequence (DNA): TGTGCCAGCAGGGGGGAGGGAACCTACGAGCAGTACTTC. This codes for CASRGEGTYEQYF. The chain has TRBV2 and TRBJ2-7; 7 bases agree with TRBD2. Germline-derived CDR1 and CDR2 are SNHLY and FYNNEI. J lost 2 bases, V lost 6 bases, and 4 bases had no gene match. The CDR3 runs 13 residues.

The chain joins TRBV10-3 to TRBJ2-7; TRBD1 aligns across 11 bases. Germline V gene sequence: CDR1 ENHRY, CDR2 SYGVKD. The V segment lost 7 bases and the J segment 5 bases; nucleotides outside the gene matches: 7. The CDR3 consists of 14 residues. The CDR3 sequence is CAIMGQGVTNEQYF. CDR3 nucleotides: TGTGCCATCATGGGACAGGGGGTAACGAACGAGCAGTACTTC.

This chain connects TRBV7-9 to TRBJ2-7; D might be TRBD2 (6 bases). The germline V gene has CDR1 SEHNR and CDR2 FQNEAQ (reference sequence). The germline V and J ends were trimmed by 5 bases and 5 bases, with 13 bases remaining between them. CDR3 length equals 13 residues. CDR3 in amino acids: CASSGSGGDEQYF. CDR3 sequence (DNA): TGTGCCAGCAGCGGTTCGGGCGGGGACGAGCAGTACTTC.

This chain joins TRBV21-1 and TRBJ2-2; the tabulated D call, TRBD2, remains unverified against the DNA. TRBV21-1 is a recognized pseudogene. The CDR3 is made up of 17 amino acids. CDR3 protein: CASSKEHSGANTGELFF. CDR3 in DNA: TGTGCCAGCAGCAAAGAACATTCGGGAGCTAACACCGGGGAGCTGTTTTTT.

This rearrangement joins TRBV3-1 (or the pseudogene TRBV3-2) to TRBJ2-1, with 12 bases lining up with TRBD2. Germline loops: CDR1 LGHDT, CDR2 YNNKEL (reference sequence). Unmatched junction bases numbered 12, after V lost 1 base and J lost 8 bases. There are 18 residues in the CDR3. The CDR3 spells CASSQGGLAGGYGHEQFF. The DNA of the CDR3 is TGTGCCAGCAGCCAAGGGGGCCTAGCGGGAGGGTACGGGCATGAGCAGTTCTTC.

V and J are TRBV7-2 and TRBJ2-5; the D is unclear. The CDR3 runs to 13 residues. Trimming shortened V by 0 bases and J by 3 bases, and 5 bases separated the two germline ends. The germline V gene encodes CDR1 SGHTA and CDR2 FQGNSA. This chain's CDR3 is CASSLASEETQYF. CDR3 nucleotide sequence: TGTGCCAGCAGCTTAGCTTCGGAAGAGACCCAGTACTTC.

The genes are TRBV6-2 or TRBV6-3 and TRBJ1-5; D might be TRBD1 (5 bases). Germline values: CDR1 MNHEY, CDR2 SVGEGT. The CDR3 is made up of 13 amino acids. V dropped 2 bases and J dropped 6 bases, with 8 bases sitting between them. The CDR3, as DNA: TGTGCCAGCAGTTACGCGGGGACTCAGCCCCAGCATTTT. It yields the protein CASSYAGTQPQHF.

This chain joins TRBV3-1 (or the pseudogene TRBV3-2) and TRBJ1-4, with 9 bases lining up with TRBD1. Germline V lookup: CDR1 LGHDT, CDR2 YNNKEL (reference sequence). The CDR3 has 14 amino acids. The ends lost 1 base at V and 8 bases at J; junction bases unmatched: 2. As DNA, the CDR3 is TGTGCCAGCAGCCAAGGGGACAGGGCGGAAAAACTGTTTTTT. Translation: CASSQGDRAEKLFF.

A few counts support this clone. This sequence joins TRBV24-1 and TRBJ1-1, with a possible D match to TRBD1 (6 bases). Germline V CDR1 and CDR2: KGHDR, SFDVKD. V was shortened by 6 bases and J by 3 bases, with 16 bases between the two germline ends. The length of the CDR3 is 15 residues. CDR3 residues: CATSLGTPGYTEAFF. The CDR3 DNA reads TGTGCCACCAGTCTAGGGACACCAGGTTACACTGAAGCTTTCTTT.

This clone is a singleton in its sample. CDR3 region: CASSLLGYEQYF. The CDR3 DNA sequence: TGTGCCAGCAGCTTACTGGGCTACGAGCAGTACTTC. The rearrangement links TRBV7-2 to TRBJ2-7; D ambiguous. The CDR3 extends over 12 amino acids. Germline-derived CDR1 and CDR2 are SGHTA and FQGNSA. The ends were cut back, 2 bases at V and 3 bases at J, with 5 bases in the middle.

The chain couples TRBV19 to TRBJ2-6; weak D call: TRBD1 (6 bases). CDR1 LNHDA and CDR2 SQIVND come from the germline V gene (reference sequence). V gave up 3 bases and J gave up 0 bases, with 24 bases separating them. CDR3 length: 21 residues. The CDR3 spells CASSIGSRGGWVSSGANVLTF. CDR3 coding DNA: TGTGCCAGTAGTATCGGTAGTAGAGGGGGTTGGGTGAGCTCTGGGGCCAACGTCCTGACTTTC.

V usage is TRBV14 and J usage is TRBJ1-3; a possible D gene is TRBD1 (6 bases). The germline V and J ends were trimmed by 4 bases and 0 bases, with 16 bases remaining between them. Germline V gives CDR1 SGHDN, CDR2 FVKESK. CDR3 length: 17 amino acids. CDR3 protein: CASSPYLPRGSGNTIYF. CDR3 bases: TGTGCCAGCAGCCCATATCTTCCCAGGGGCTCTGGAAACACCATATATTTT.

The CDR3 nucleotides read TGTGCCAGCAGCATCCCCACTGACACCACAGATACGCAGTATTTT. It yields the protein CASSIPTDTTDTQYF. The rearrangement links TRBV9 to TRBJ2-3; D remains ambiguous. V dropped 4 bases and J dropped 2 bases, with 14 bases sitting between them. Germline assignment: CDR1 SGDLS and CDR2 YYNGEE. This CDR3 spans 15 amino acids.

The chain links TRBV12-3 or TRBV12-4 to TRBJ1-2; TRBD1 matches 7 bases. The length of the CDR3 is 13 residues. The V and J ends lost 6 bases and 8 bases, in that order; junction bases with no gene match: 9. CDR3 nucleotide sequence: TGTGCCAGCAGCTTCGGGACAGTTAACGGCTACACCTTC. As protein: CASSFGTVNGYTF.

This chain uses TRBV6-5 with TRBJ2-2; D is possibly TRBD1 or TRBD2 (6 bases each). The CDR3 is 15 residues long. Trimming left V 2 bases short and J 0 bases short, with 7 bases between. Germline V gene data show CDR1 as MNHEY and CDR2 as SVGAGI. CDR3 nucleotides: TGTGCCAGCAGTTACAGGGGGGCGAACACCGGGGAGCTGTTTTTT. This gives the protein CASSYRGANTGELFF.

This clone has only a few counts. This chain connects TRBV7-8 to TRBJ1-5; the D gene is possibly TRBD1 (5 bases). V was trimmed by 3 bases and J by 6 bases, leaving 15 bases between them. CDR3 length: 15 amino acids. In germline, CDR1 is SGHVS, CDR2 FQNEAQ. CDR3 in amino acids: CASSFGQGPVQPQHF. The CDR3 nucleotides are TGTGCCAGCAGCTTCGGTCAGGGTCCAGTTCAGCCCCAGCATTTT.